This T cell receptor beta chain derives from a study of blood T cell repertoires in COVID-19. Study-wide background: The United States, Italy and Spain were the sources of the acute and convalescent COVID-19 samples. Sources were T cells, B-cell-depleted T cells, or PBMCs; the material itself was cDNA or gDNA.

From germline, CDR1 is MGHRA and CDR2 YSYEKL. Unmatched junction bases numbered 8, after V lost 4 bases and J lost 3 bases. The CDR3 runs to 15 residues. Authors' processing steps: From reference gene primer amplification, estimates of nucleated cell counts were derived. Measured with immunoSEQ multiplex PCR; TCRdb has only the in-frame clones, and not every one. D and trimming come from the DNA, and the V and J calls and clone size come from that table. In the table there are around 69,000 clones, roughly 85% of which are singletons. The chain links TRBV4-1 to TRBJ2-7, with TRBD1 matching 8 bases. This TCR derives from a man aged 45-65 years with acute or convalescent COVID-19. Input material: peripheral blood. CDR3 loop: CASSPTDRDLYEQYF. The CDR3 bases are TGCGCCAGCAGCCCGACGGACAGGGACCTCTACGAGCAGTACTTC.